These 30 T cell receptor beta chains were sequenced from one sample in a study of blood T cell repertoires in COVID-19. The method was immunoSEQ multiplex PCR; TCRdb's version includes in-frame clones alone and lacks a portion of them. The data contain roughly 42,000 clones, around 90% of them singletons. The sequenced material came from peripheral blood. Source of these receptors: a man in his fifties with active COVID-19.

The chain carries TRBV5-1 and TRBJ1-1; D not certain. V lost 0 bases and J lost 1, with 10 bases in between. Looked up from germline, CDR1 is SGHRS and CDR2 is YFSETQ. The CDR3 is made up of 15 amino acids. This CDR3 reads CASSLAGRANTEAFF. CDR3 bases: TGCGCCAGCAGCTTGGCCGGGCGGGCGAACACTGAAGCTTTCTTT.

This rearrangement joins TRBV5-6 to TRBJ2-5, with 14 bases fitting TRBD2. CDR3 length: 15 amino acids. V lost 3 bases to trimming and J lost 14 bases; unmatched junction nucleotides: 12. CDR1 SGHDT and CDR2 YYEEEE come from the germline V gene. The CDR3 sequence: CASSSGSIGTSGGYF. DNA for the CDR3: TGTGCCAGCAGCTCTGGTAGCATCGGGACTAGCGGGGGTTACTTC. Looking up the rest from reference TRBV5-6 and TRBJ2-5 gives the full variable domain: DAGVTQSPTHLIKTRGQQVTLRCSPKSGHDTVSWYQQALGQGPQFIFQYYEEEERQRGNFPDRFSGHQFPNYSSELNVNALLLGDSALYLCASSSGSIGTSGGYFGPGTRLLVL.

To note about this clone: A much bigger clone sits one base away, suggesting this may be a read error. The CDR3: CASSPGTGDYGYTF. CDR3 coding DNA: TGTGCCAGCAGCCCCGGGACAGGGGACTATGGCTACACCTTC. The rearrangement uses TRBV9 and TRBJ1-2; 10 bases agree with TRBD1. The CDR3 spans 14 residues. V lost 4 bases, J lost 3 bases, and 3 bases stayed unmatched. CDR1 is SGDLS and CDR2 is YYNGEE in the germline V gene. The full variable domain, rest sourced from reference TRBV9 and TRBJ1-2, is DSGVTQTPKHLITATGQRVTLRCSPRSGDLSVYWYQQSLDQGLQFLIQYYNGEERAKGNILERFSAQQFPDLHSELNLSSLELGDSALYFCASSPGTGDYGYTFGSGTRLTVV.

This clone was observed once. The chain carries TRBV6-4 and TRBJ1-1, with no clear D. Germline CDR1 is MRHNA and CDR2 is SNTAGT. This CDR3 region has 15 residues. V was cut by 6 bases and J by 4 bases, with 18 bases left in between. This chain's CDR3 is CASSPEEGAGTEAFF. The CDR3 region has the DNA TGTGCCAGCAGCCCAGAGGAGGGTGCGGGCACTGAAGCTTTCTTT.

V gene TRBV7-8 combines with J gene TRBJ1-4, with 10 bases matching TRBD1. The junction had 9 bases not matched to a gene; V was cut back by 5 bases and J by 6 bases. CDR1 SGHVS and CDR2 FQNEAQ come from the germline V gene. This CDR3 has 16 residues. The CDR3 sequence is CASSPKSGTGDEKLFF. CDR3 in DNA: TGTGCCAGCAGCCCTAAGTCCGGGACAGGGGATGAAAAACTGTTTTTT. The whole variable domain, remainder taken from reference TRBV7-8 and TRBJ1-4, is GAGVSQSPRYKVAKRGQDVALRCDPISGHVSLFWYQQALGQGPEFLTYFQNEAQLDKSGLPSDRFFAERPEGSVSTLKIQRTQQEDSAVYLCASSPKSGTGDEKLFFGSGTQLSVL.

This clone was seen a handful of times. The gene calls are TRBV6-4 and TRBJ2-3; 10 bases agree with TRBD2. Germline CDR1 MRHNA, CDR2 SNTAGT. The CDR3 length is 16 residues. V dropped 3 bases and J dropped 2; count of bases not matched to a gene: 5. The CDR3 here is CASSESSGGPTDTQYF. The CDR3 DNA sequence: TGTGCCAGCAGTGAGTCTAGCGGGGGCCCCACAGATACGCAGTATTTT.

The chain's CDR3 is CASSPGRTGLDTQYF. In DNA, the CDR3 is TGCGCCAGCAGTCCCGGGAGAACAGGTTTGGATACGCAGTATTTT. The rearrangement uses TRBV10-1 and TRBJ2-3, with D maybe TRBD2 (6 bases). The CDR3 has 15 residues. Trimming cost V 5 bases and J 6 bases, with 18 bases left between them. CDR1 and CDR2 (germline): WNHNN, SYGVQD (reference sequence).

The J gene is TRBJ1-2, the V gene TRBV7-2; the D gene is possibly TRBD1 (5 bases). This CDR3 is built from 13 residues. Trimming cost V 3 bases and J 4 bases, with 9 bases left between them. CDR1 SGHTA and CDR2 FQGNSA come from the germline V gene. The CDR3, as DNA: TGTGCCAGCAGCTTCTTAGACAGCTATGGCTACACCTTC. It codes for CASSFLDSYGYTF. The complete variable domain, with remaining parts taken from reference TRBV7-2 and TRBJ1-2, reads GAGVSQSPSNKVTEKGKDVELRCDPISGHTALYWYRQSLGQGLEFLIYFQGNSAPDKSGLPSDRFSAERTGGSVSTLTIQRTQQEDSAVYLCASSFLDSYGYTFGSGTRLTVV.

V usage is TRBV29-1 and J usage is TRBJ1-2, with 10 nucleotides matching TRBD1. The germline gives CDR1 SQVTM, CDR2 ANQGSEA. V gave up 6 bases and J gave up 5 bases; unmatched junction bases: 12. CDR3 length: 15 residues. The CDR3 DNA sequence: TGCAGCGTGTCCGGGACAGGGGTCATTGGGTATGGCTACACCTTC. Residues: CSVSGTGVIGYGYTF. The full variable domain, with the rest looked up from reference TRBV29-1 and TRBJ1-2, is SAVISQKPSRDICQRGTSLTIQCQVDSQVTMMFWYRQQPGQSLTLIATANQGSEATYESGFVIDKFPISRPNLTFSTLTVSNMSPEDSSIYLCSVSGTGVIGYGYTFGSGTRLTVV.

The chain links TRBV5-1 to TRBJ1-6, with 7 nucleotides matching TRBD1. This CDR3 has 17 amino acids. After removal of 4 bases from V and 6 bases from J, the junction contained 13 bases not matched to a gene. Germline V gene lookup returns CDR1 SGHRS and CDR2 YFSETQ. CDR3 nucleotide sequence: TGCGCCAGCAGCCCCTGGAGCCCGGGACAGTTTAATTCACCCCTCCACTTT. It translates to CASSPWSPGQFNSPLHF.

This clone has just one count. J is TRBJ1-3 and V is TRBV30; D remains ambiguous. The CDR3 runs 15 residues. Deletions cut 3 bases from V and 0 bases from J, with 12 bases between. CDR1 and CDR2 (germline): GTSNPN, SVGIG (reference sequence). CDR3 residues: CAWRERGSSGNTIYF. In DNA form, the CDR3 reads TGTGCCTGGAGGGAAAGAGGCTCCTCTGGAAACACCATATATTTT.

V and J are TRBV27 and TRBJ1-6; D is unresolved. The CDR3 extends over 13 amino acids. The germline V and J ends were trimmed by 6 bases and 11 bases, with 14 bases remaining between them. Germline loops: CDR1 MNHEY, CDR2 SMNVEV (reference sequence). CDR3 coding DNA: TGTGCCAGCAGGGGGAGTGGGGATCCACCCCTCCACTTT. This translates into CASRGSGDPPLHF.

This clone showed up just once. The CDR3 here is CASSRRGTVNTGELFF. The CDR3 DNA reads as TGTGCCAGCAGCCGGAGGGGGACAGTAAACACCGGGGAGCTGTTTTTT. The rearrangement links TRBV14 to TRBJ2-2; D perhaps matches TRBD1 (7 bases). CDR3 length: 16 residues. Trimming shortened V by 4 bases and J by 2 bases, and 14 bases separated the two germline ends. Germline CDR1 reads SGHDN; CDR2 reads FVKESK.

J is TRBJ2-3 and V is TRBV6-2 or TRBV6-3, with D possibly TRBD2 on 5 matching bases. The CDR3 consists of 15 residues. Germline loops: CDR1 MNHEY, CDR2 SVGEGT. V shed 2 bases and J shed 3 bases, with 12 bases lying between them. CDR3 coding DNA: TGTGCCAGCAGTTACGAAGGACTGGCTACAGATACGCAGTATTTT. Protein product: CASSYEGLATDTQYF.

The J gene is TRBJ2-7, the V gene TRBV30; a possible D gene is TRBD2 (6 bases). V dropped 8 bases and J dropped 0 bases, with 17 bases sitting between them. CDR1 is GTSNPN, CDR2 SVGIG, per germline (reference sequence). This CDR3 has 14 residues. CDR3 region: CAAHPWGDSYEQYF. CDR3 nucleotides: TGTGCCGCCCATCCGTGGGGGGACTCCTACGAGCAGTACTTC. Based on the CDR3 plus reference TRBV30 and TRBJ2-7, the full variable domain is SQTIHQWPATLVQPVGSPLSLECTVEGTSNPNLYWYRQAAGRGLQLLFYSVGIGQISSEVPQNLSASRPQDRQFILSSKKLLLSDSGFYLCAAHPWGDSYEQYFGPGTRLTVT.

The chain uses TRBV20-1 and TRBJ2-7; 7 bases are shared with TRBD1. This CDR3 spans 13 amino acids. After removal of 3 bases from V and 2 bases from J, the junction contained 4 bases not matched to a gene. Germline V gene lookup returns CDR1 DFQATT and CDR2 SNEGSKA (reference sequence). CDR3 sequence: CSASRQGTYEQYF. DNA for the CDR3: TGCAGTGCTAGTCGACAGGGAACCTACGAGCAGTACTTC.

The V and J genes are TRBV10-3 and TRBJ2-2; maybe TRBD1 (6 bases). The CDR3 spans 14 residues. Germline loops: CDR1 ENHRY, CDR2 SYGVKD. Trimming removed 4 bases at V and 6 bases at J, with 12 bases between. The DNA of the CDR3 is TGTGCCATCAGTGGGAACAGGGAGTCCGGGGAGCTGTTTTTT. As protein: CAISGNRESGELFF.

The V call is TRBV6-1, the J call TRBJ1-2; the match to TRBD1 covers 7 bases. The CDR3 consists of 16 residues. The V gene's germline CDR1 is MNHNS and CDR2 SASEGT. After removal of 2 bases from V and 0 bases from J, the junction contained 6 bases not matched to a gene. Here the CDR3 DNA reads TGTGCCAGCAGTGAAATGGGTAGGGGGCCTAACTATGGCTACACCTTC. It yields the protein CASSEMGRGPNYGYTF.

This clone has just a few counts. V is TRBV9 and J is TRBJ1-3, with a possible D match to TRBD1 (6 bases). The CDR3 has 15 residues. V was shortened by 4 bases and J by 2 bases, with 13 bases between the two germline ends. In germline, CDR1 is SGDLS, CDR2 YYNGEE. CDR3 DNA sequence: TGTGCCAGCAGCCCCACAGGGAAACCTGGAAACACCATATATTTT. It specifies CASSPTGKPGNTIYF.

The rearrangement uses TRBV27 and TRBJ2-2; TRBD2 might be the D (5 bases). CDR3 length: 16 amino acids. Looked up from germline, CDR1 is MNHEY and CDR2 is SMNVEV (reference sequence). V dropped 4 bases and J dropped 6 bases, with 18 bases sitting between them. In DNA form, the CDR3 reads TGTGCCAGCAGTTCCCTAACTAGAATTCGGGCCGGGGAGCTGTTTTTT. It translates to CASSSLTRIRAGELFF.

This clone is a singleton in its sample. The gene calls are TRBV30 and TRBJ1-1; D is unclear. There are 17 residues in the CDR3. The V and J ends lost 0 bases and 1 base respectively, with 18 bases between them. Germline V gene sequence: CDR1 GTSNPN, CDR2 SVGIG (reference sequence). The CDR3 is CAWSVGGWAVRNTEAFF. CDR3 bases: TGTGCCTGGAGTGTCGGAGGTTGGGCAGTACGGAACACTGAAGCTTTCTTT.

The rearrangement uses TRBV4-1 and TRBJ2-5, with D maybe TRBD2 (6 bases). Trimming removed 4 bases at V and 4 bases at J, with 10 bases between. Per germline, CDR1 MGHRA and CDR2 YSYEKL. The CDR3 sequence is 13 residues long. The CDR3 here is CASSRLVRETQYF. The CDR3 DNA is TGCGCCAGCAGCCGACTAGTTCGAGAGACCCAGTACTTC.

This clone was seen more than once but under ten times. J is TRBJ1-2 and V is TRBV28, with D perhaps matching TRBD1 (6 bases). Trimming removed 5 bases at V and 2 bases at J, with 9 bases between. The CDR3 is 13 residues long. The germline V gene has CDR1 MDHEN and CDR2 SYDVKM. The CDR3 sequence is CASSNTGNYGYTF. The CDR3 region has the DNA TGTGCCAGCAGTAACACAGGGAACTATGGCTACACCTTC.

V is TRBV29-1 and J is TRBJ2-5; D gene unclear. The CDR3 loop spans 13 amino acids. CDR1 and CDR2 from the germline V gene are SQVTM and ANQGSEA. V gave up 3 bases and J gave up 1 base, with 9 bases separating them. CDR3 bases: TGCAGCGTTGAGCGGCCTTCCCAAGAGACCCAGTACTTC. This encodes CSVERPSQETQYF.

The V and J genes are TRBV20-1 and TRBJ2-1; perhaps TRBD2 as D (6 bases). The CDR3 runs 14 residues. The V gene's germline CDR1 is DFQATT and CDR2 SNEGSKA (reference sequence). V was cut by 3 bases and J by 2 bases, with 11 bases left in between. CDR3 residues: CSASLAATYNEQFF. DNA for the CDR3: TGCAGTGCTAGTTTAGCGGCGACCTACAATGAGCAGTTCTTC.

This chain joins TRBV4-1 and TRBJ2-1, with D tentatively TRBD2 (5 bases). The CDR3 contains 11 residues. From germline, CDR1 is MGHRA and CDR2 YSYEKL. Trimming pared 1 base from V and 11 bases from J, leaving 6 bases between. The CDR3 here is CASSQAGKQFF. The CDR3 nucleotides read TGCGCCAGCAGCCAAGCCGGGAAGCAGTTCTTC.

The V and J genes are TRBV2 and TRBJ2-7; the D is unclear. The CDR3 is 14 residues long. Germline assignment: CDR1 SNHLY and CDR2 FYNNEI. Trimming shortened V by 7 bases and J by 3 bases, and 16 bases separated the two germline ends. The CDR3 loop reads CASTQKRNNYEQYF. The CDR3 DNA sequence: TGTGCCAGCACTCAGAAGCGAAATAACTACGAGCAGTACTTC.

On this clone: One end of the junction fails to match germline, which may point to a read error. The chain recombines TRBV7-9 with TRBJ2-2; tentatively, D is TRBD2 (5 bases). Germline assignment: CDR1 SEHNR and CDR2 FQNEAQ (reference sequence). The CDR3 extends over 15 amino acids. As DNA, the CDR3 is TGTGCCAGCAGCCGGGGAAACGGGGTCACCGGGAAGCTGTTTTTT. Translation: CASSRGNGVTGKLFF.

The chain joins TRBV5-1 to TRBJ2-1, with TRBD2 matching over 12 bases. The CDR3 totals 17 residues. Germline trimming cut 3 bases from V and 5 bases from J; bases unmatched to any gene: 9. CDR1 and CDR2 (germline): SGHRS, YFSETQ. The chain's CDR3 is CASSSNVLAGGNNEQFF. CDR3 coding DNA: TGCGCCAGCAGCTCTAATGTGCTAGCGGGGGGGAACAATGAGCAGTTCTTC.

The sample holds a few counts of this clone. The chain recombines TRBV7-2 with TRBJ2-6, with 7 bases lining up with TRBD1. After removal of 7 bases from V and 4 bases from J, the junction contained 4 bases not matched to a gene. Germline values: CDR1 SGHTA, CDR2 FQGNSA. The CDR3 spans 14 residues. Here the CDR3 reads CASNDRAGANVLTF. CDR3 coding DNA: TGTGCCAGCAATGACAGGGCCGGGGCCAACGTCCTGACTTTC. The full variable domain, its missing parts supplied by reference TRBV7-2 and TRBJ2-6, is GAGVSQSPSNKVTEKGKDVELRCDPISGHTALYWYRQSLGQGLEFLIYFQGNSAPDKSGLPSDRFSAERTGGSVSTLTIQRTQQEDSAVYLCASNDRAGANVLTFGAGSRLTVL.